One sample yielded the 24 T cell receptor beta chains listed below, sequenced in a study of T cells in Graves' hyperthyroidism and ophthalmopathy. The source material, RNA transcripts, was used to amplify TCR beta CDR3 regions. TCR CDR3 underwent first-round RT-PCR with the HTBI primer set. TCRdb re-called the multiplex PCR reads with MiXCR, one entry per CDR3 protein. Of hundreds of thousands of distinct CDR3 sequences listed, 25% are singletons. The sequenced material came from blood. Receptors originate from a man in his forties or fifties with Graves' hyperthyroidism.

This clonotype occurred many times. This chain uses TRBV18 with TRBJ2-1; 8 nucleotides align to TRBD2. V shed 5 bases and J 7 bases; nucleotides not matched to a gene: 10. The CDR3 length is 15 residues. CDR1 and CDR2 (germline): KGHSH, LQKENI. The CDR3 DNA is TGTGCCAGCTCATTCAGCGGGAGTACTGGAAATGAGCAGTTCTTC. The encoded protein is CASSFSGSTGNEQFF.

The chain carries TRBV20-1 and TRBJ2-5, with 7 bases fitting TRBD2. This CDR3 has 13 amino acids. The trim removed 6 bases at V and 4 bases at J, leaving 8 bases unmatched. Per the germline V gene, CDR1 is DFQATT and CDR2 is SNEGSKA (reference sequence). CDR3 protein: CSARSIAGETQYF. The CDR3 nucleotides read TGCAGTGCGCGATCAATAGCGGGAGAGACCCAGTACTTC.

In its sample, this clonotype was seen many times. This rearrangement joins TRBV5-1 to TRBJ1-1, with D uncertain. Germline V lookup: CDR1 SGHRS, CDR2 YFSETQ. Trimming removed 0 bases from V and 1 base from J, with 10 bases in between. This CDR3 has 15 amino acids. The CDR3 loop is CASSLAEGKNTEAFF. The CDR3 nucleotides are TGCGCCAGCAGCTTGGCGGAGGGAAAGAACACTGAAGCTTTCTTT.

The J gene is TRBJ1-1, the V gene TRBV19; D is unresolved. Per the germline V gene, CDR1 is LNHDA and CDR2 is SQIVND (reference sequence). The V gene lost 5 bases and the J gene lost 1 base, with 5 bases spanning the gap. The CDR3 has 12 amino acids. The CDR3 sequence is CASSWWNTEAFF. The DNA for the CDR3 is TGTGCCAGTAGTTGGTGGAACACTGAAGCTTTCTTT.

This clonotype was seen only a few times. This chain uses TRBV28 with TRBJ2-7; 8 nucleotides line up with TRBD1. CDR1 is MDHEN, CDR2 SYDVKM, per germline. The CDR3 totals 17 residues. Unmatched junction bases numbered 18, after V lost 5 bases and J lost 6 bases. The CDR3 protein is CASSTVWEWTGSVEQYF. The CDR3 DNA sequence: TGTGCCAGCAGTACCGTCTGGGAATGGACAGGGTCGGTCGAGCAGTACTTC. The full variable domain, in which reference TRBV28 and TRBJ2-7 provide the parts outside the CDR3, is DVKVTQSSRYLVKRTGEKVFLECVQDMDHENMFWYRQDPGLGLRLIYFSYDVKMKEKGDIPEGYSVSREKKERFSLILESASTNQTSMYLCASSTVWEWTGSVEQYFGPGTRLTVT.

This clonotype was seen repeatedly, ten times or more. J is TRBJ1-1 and V is TRBV3-1; D gene unclear. The CDR3 has 14 residues. V lost 0 bases to trimming and J lost 0 bases, with 5 bases between them. From germline, CDR1 is LGHDT and CDR2 YNNKEL (reference sequence). CDR3 amino acids: CASSQDSMNTEAFF. The CDR3 DNA sequence: TGTGCCAGCAGCCAAGACTCCATGAACACTGAAGCTTTCTTT. The entire variable domain, with the rest obtained from reference TRBV3-1 and TRBJ1-1, is as follows: DTAVSQTPKYLVTQMGNDKSIKCEQNLGHDTMYWYKQDSKKFLKIMFSYNNKELIINETVPNRFSPKSPDKAHLNLHINSLELGDSAVYFCASSQDSMNTEAFFGQGTRLTVV.

The CDR3 sequence is CASSMTPRGNTEAFF. The DNA for the CDR3 is TGTGCCAGTAGTATGACTCCCCGCGGGAACACTGAAGCTTTCTTT. The rearrangement joins TRBV19 to TRBJ1-1; D is undetermined. V dropped 3 bases and J dropped 1 base, with 12 bases sitting between them. The V gene's germline CDR1 is LNHDA and CDR2 SQIVND (reference sequence). The CDR3 contains 15 residues.

The rearrangement joins TRBV19 to TRBJ1-2; 7 bases align to TRBD1. V lost 4 bases, J lost 8 bases, and 4 bases stayed unmatched. The CDR3 has 12 amino acids. The germline V gene has CDR1 LNHDA and CDR2 SQIVND (reference sequence). Written as DNA, the CDR3 is TGTGCCAGTAGTAGGACAGGTTTCGGCTACACCTTC. As protein: CASSRTGFGYTF.

This clonotype was counted at least ten times. The V and J genes are TRBV6-1 and TRBJ1-1; TRBD1 might be the D (6 bases). The V gene's germline CDR1 is MNHNS and CDR2 SASEGT. The ends were cut back, 3 bases at V and 11 bases at J, with 13 bases in the middle. The length of the CDR3 is 12 residues. CDR3 DNA sequence: TGTGCCAGCAGTGAGCCGGCAGGGGTGGCTTTCTTT. It codes for CASSEPAGVAFF.

The chain uses TRBV19 and TRBJ1-1; 7 bases are a match to TRBD1. The germline gives CDR1 LNHDA, CDR2 SQIVND (reference sequence). The V segment lost 4 bases and the J segment 3 bases; nucleotides outside the gene matches: 5. The CDR3 has 14 amino acids. This chain's CDR3 is CASSTGDRDTEAFF. The CDR3 DNA is TGTGCCAGTAGTACAGGAGACAGGGACACTGAAGCTTTCTTT.

This clonotype was seen a handful of times. This chain uses TRBV28 with TRBJ2-7; D call uncertain. CDR1 is MDHEN, CDR2 SYDVKM, per germline. V lost 2 bases and J lost 0, with 5 bases in between. The CDR3 sequence is 13 residues long. CDR3 bases: TGTGCCAGCAGTTTAACCAACTCCTACGAGCAGTACTTC. This translates into CASSLTNSYEQYF.

The J gene is TRBJ2-3, the V gene TRBV7-3; 9 bases match TRBD2. CDR1 SGHTA and CDR2 FQGTGA come from the germline V gene. After removal of 4 bases from V and 6 bases from J, the junction contained 8 bases not matched to a gene. CDR3 size: 15 residues. In DNA form, the CDR3 reads TGTGCCAGCAGCTGGAAAGCGGGAGGTGCCGATACGCAGTATTTT. Translation gives CASSWKAGGADTQYF.

In this sample, this clonotype turned up a few times. The gene calls are TRBV20-1 and TRBJ1-5; possibly TRBD1 for D (5 bases). Germline V gives CDR1 DFQATT, CDR2 SNEGSKA (reference sequence). V lost 4 bases, J lost 2 bases, and 15 bases lay in between. This CDR3 spans 15 amino acids. The CDR3, as DNA: TGCAGTGCTATACCCCGGGGGGGTGGCAATCAGCCCCAGCATTTT. It is translated as CSAIPRGGGNQPQHF.

This clonotype was counted many times. This chain connects TRBV28 to TRBJ2-5; D uncertain. The CDR3 length is 13 residues. Per germline, CDR1 MDHEN and CDR2 SYDVKM. V lost 6 bases and J lost 5, with 13 bases in between. The CDR3 DNA follows: TGTGCCAGCAGAGATGGTCTGGTGGAGACCCAGTACTTC. This translates into CASRDGLVETQYF. Complete variable domain (other parts from reference TRBV28 and TRBJ2-5): DVKVTQSSRYLVKRTGEKVFLECVQDMDHENMFWYRQDPGLGLRLIYFSYDVKMKEKGDIPEGYSVSREKKERFSLILESASTNQTSMYLCASRDGLVETQYFGPGTRLLVL.

This clonotype was counted a few times. At one of its ends the junction is not consistent with the germline gene, which may arise from a read error. The chain links TRBV20-1 to TRBJ2-7; TRBD2 matches 12 bases. The germline V gene encodes CDR1 DFQATT and CDR2 SNEGSKA (reference sequence). The CDR3 runs to 15 residues. The DNA of the CDR3 is TGCAGTGCTCTAGCGGGAGGGCCAAAGTCCTCCGAGCAGTACTTC. Residues: CSALAGGPKSSEQYF.

The J gene is TRBJ1-3, the V gene TRBV5-1; D might be TRBD1 (6 bases). Germline lookup yields CDR1 SGHRS and CDR2 YFSETQ. This CDR3 comprises 18 residues. The V gene lost 0 bases and the J gene lost 2 bases, with 18 bases spanning the gap. DNA of the CDR3: TGCGCCAGCAGCTTGGGCCTCGTAGGGGGTCTCACTGGAAACACCATATATTTT. This encodes CASSLGLVGGLTGNTIYF.

The chain carries TRBV7-9 and TRBJ2-1; D unclear. With 8 bases removed from V and 8 bases from J, the gap between germline ends came to 10 bases. Per the germline V gene, CDR1 is SEHNR and CDR2 is FQNEAQ (reference sequence). This CDR3 is built from 11 residues. In DNA, the CDR3 is TGTGCCAGCGGAGACTGGGATGAGCAGTTCTTC. This encodes CASGDWDEQFF.

The chain recombines TRBV18 with TRBJ2-2, with D unclear. The CDR3 has 12 residues. Trimming left V 5 bases short and J 6 bases short, with 7 bases between. Germline values: CDR1 KGHSH, CDR2 LQKENI. The CDR3 nucleotides are TGTGCCAGCTCAGTGATTTCCGGGGAGCTGTTTTTT. It is translated as CASSVISGELFF. The full variable domain, completed using reference TRBV18 and TRBJ2-2, is NAGVMQNPRHLVRRRGQEARLRCSPMKGHSHVYWYRQLPEEGLKFMVYLQKENIIDESGMPKERFSAEFPKEGPSILRIQQVVRGDSAAYFCASSVISGELFFGEGSRLTVL.

The V call is TRBV6-1, the J call TRBJ2-5, with D possibly called TRBD1 or TRBD2 (6 bases each). The CDR3 has 13 amino acids. The germline V gene has CDR1 MNHNS and CDR2 SASEGT. V lost 4 bases and J 4 bases, leaving 10 bases between the germline ends. The CDR3 DNA is TGTGCCAGCAGTGGACAGGAGGGAGAGACCCAGTACTTC. This translates into CASSGQEGETQYF.

The CDR3 DNA follows: TGCAGTGCTAGAGATGGGGGCAGACCCAATCAGCCCCAGCATTTT. Translating it yields CSARDGGRPNQPQHF. The chain combines TRBV20-1 with TRBJ1-5, with TRBD1 as a possible D gene (6 bases). The CDR3 is 15 amino acids. From germline, CDR1 is DFQATT and CDR2 SNEGSKA (reference sequence). Trimming removed 0 bases at V and 3 bases at J, with 12 bases between.

The chain employs TRBV2 and TRBJ2-1; 8 nucleotides line up with TRBD2. V lost 5 bases, J lost 0 bases, and 6 bases stayed unmatched. The CDR3 spans 16 residues. The germline V gene encodes CDR1 SNHLY and CDR2 FYNNEI. CDR3 nucleotides: TGTGCCAGCAGTTTGCGCGGGAGGAACTCCTACAATGAGCAGTTCTTC. Translating gives CASSLRGRNSYNEQFF.

This clonotype was counted at least ten times. The V call is TRBV28, the J call TRBJ2-5; 9 bases are shared with TRBD1. Germline values: CDR1 MDHEN, CDR2 SYDVKM. Trimming took 6 bases from V and 7 from J; bases not matched to a gene: 9. The CDR3 runs to 14 residues. DNA for the CDR3: TGTGCCAGCAGCGGACAGGGGTGGAGGGGGACCCAGTACTTC. Translation gives CASSGQGWRGTQYF.

A few counts support this clonotype. CDR3 loop: CSAKKLAGGPGEQFF. The DNA of the CDR3 is TGCAGTGCCAAAAAACTAGCGGGAGGTCCAGGTGAGCAGTTCTTC. This chain joins TRBV20-1 and TRBJ2-1; 12 bases are a match to TRBD2. The germline CDR1 and CDR2 sequences are DFQATT and SNEGSKA (reference sequence). V lost 6 bases to trimming and J lost 9 bases; unmatched junction nucleotides: 12. The CDR3 has 15 residues.

This clonotype was seen a handful of times. V is TRBV9 and J is TRBJ2-7, with D possibly matching TRBD1 (6 bases). Germline-derived CDR1 and CDR2 are SGDLS and YYNGEE. V lost 0 bases and J 2 bases, leaving 15 bases between the germline ends. The CDR3 runs to 16 residues. The CDR3 DNA follows: TGTGCCAGCAGCGTAGAGGACAGTGGGGTCGCCTACGAGCAGTACTTC. As protein: CASSVEDSGVAYEQYF.